These T cell receptor beta chains were read from a single sample in a study of CD8 T cells in Susac syndrome. Each CDR3 protein is one row after TCRdb ran MiXCR on the immunoSEQ multiplex PCR reads. This table has some 190,000 distinct CDR3 sequences, 85% to 95% appearing once. Sequences were obtained from CD4+ T cells from PBMCs. These receptors came from a human donor with Susac syndrome. Each CDR3 is given without its conserved first and last residue.

cdr3_aa,v_call,j_call
ASSEAVRVATEAF,TRBV6-1,TRBJ1-1
ASSQDLRGSYNSPLH,TRBV4-2,TRBJ1-6
SARDGGAQETQY,TRBV20-1,TRBJ2-5
ASSFTANTEAF,TRBV9,TRBJ1-1
ASSLEGTSLAEAF,TRBV27,TRBJ1-1
AWRGGPYNEQF,TRBV30,TRBJ2-1
ASSPDRTYGYT,TRBV19,TRBJ1-2
ASSFTGGSTDTQY,TRBV12-3/TRBV12-4,TRBJ2-3
ASSPMGLLAGADNEQF,TRBV4-3,TRBJ2-1
ASSQDLGGALYNEQF,TRBV4-3,TRBJ2-1
ASRNTNQIYGYT,TRBV6-2/TRBV6-3,TRBJ1-2
ASSERPLSYGYT,TRBV9,TRBJ1-2
ASSATGVSYEQY,TRBV25-1,TRBJ2-7
ASSQALPAQGDSPLH,TRBV3-1,TRBJ1-6
AWSVRGAGEQY,TRBV30,TRBJ2-7
ASSFPIGVGANVLT,TRBV5-5,TRBJ2-6
AWSALTSGGFNEQF,TRBV30,TRBJ2-1
ASRNWTGDGYT,TRBV6-2/TRBV6-3,TRBJ1-2
SARWDRGHEQY,TRBV20-1,TRBJ2-7
SARAQGRNNSPLH,TRBV20-1,TRBJ1-6
ASSEGKTGYYSYEQY,TRBV12-3/TRBV12-4,TRBJ2-7
ASSGTVQETQY,TRBV6-1,TRBJ2-5
ASSVHAGMGETQY,TRBV9,TRBJ2-5
AHSPYNEQF,TRBV2,TRBJ2-1
ASSLAQKRGPNVLT,TRBV5-4,TRBJ2-6
SAKIVGRAYSNQPQH,TRBV20-1,TRBJ1-5
ASGFNRETPLH,TRBV12-5,TRBJ1-6
ASSRDGLRIGARDTQY,TRBV25-1,TRBJ2-3
AWGHSGGPYNEQF,TRBV30,TRBJ2-1